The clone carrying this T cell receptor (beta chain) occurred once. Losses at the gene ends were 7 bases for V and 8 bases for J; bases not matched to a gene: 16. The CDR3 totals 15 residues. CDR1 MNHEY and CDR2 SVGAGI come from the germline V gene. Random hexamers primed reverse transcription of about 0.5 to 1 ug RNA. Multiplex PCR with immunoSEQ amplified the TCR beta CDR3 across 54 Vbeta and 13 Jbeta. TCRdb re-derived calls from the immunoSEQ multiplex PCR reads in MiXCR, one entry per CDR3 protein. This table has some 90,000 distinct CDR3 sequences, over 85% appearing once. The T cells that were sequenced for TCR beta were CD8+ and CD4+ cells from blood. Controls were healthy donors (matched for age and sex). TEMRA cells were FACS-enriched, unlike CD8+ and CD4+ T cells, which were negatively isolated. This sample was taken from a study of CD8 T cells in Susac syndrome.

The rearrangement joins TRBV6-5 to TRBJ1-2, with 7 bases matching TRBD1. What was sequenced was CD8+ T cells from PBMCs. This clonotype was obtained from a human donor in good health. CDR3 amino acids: CASTLRGRGDGGYTF. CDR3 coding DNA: TGTGCCAGCACCCTTCGGGGCAGGGGGGACGGAGGCTACACCTTC.